A single sample gave rise to the 11 T cell receptor beta chains below, sequenced in a study of regulatory dendritic cells for organ transplantation. Clones were sequenced by immunoSEQ multiplex PCR, and TCRdb holds only the in-frame ones, with some missing. Of fewer than 40,000 clones in the sample, around 90% are singletons; the top ten hold 0.095% to 0.14%. The specimen sequenced was naive CD8+ T cells from blood. Regarding subset: CD45RA+ naive T cells. The receptors come from a human donor in good health.

The rearrangement joins TRBV13 to TRBJ2-5; 7 nucleotides match TRBD1. Germline V CDR1 and CDR2: PRHDT, FYEKMQ (reference sequence). The length of the CDR3 is 15 residues. After removal of 0 bases from V and 2 bases from J, the junction contained 3 bases not matched to a gene. Written as DNA, the CDR3 is TGTGCCAGCAGCTTAGGGGGACAGCTGCAAGAGACCCAGTACTTC. Translated: CASSLGGQLQETQYF. Variable domain in full (rest from reference TRBV13 and TRBJ2-5): AAGVIQSPRHLIKEKRETATLKCYPIPRHDTVYWYQQGPGQDPQFLISFYEKMQSDKGSIPDRFSAQQFSDYHSELNMSSLELGDSALYFCASSLGGQLQETQYFGPGTRLLVL.

The chain uses TRBV19 and TRBJ2-2; D gene uncertain. Germline loops: CDR1 LNHDA, CDR2 SQIVND (reference sequence). CDR3 size: 13 residues. Trimming left V 7 bases short and J 7 bases short, with 13 bases between. The CDR3: CASTGSMNGELFF. The CDR3 DNA follows: TGTGCCAGTACCGGATCTATGAACGGGGAGCTGTTTTTT.

This rearrangement joins TRBV7-8 to TRBJ2-5, with TRBD2 matching over 7 bases. This CDR3 has 14 amino acids. V trimming: 4 bases; J trimming: 2 bases; junction bases outside the gene matches: 4. In germline, CDR1 is SGHVS, CDR2 FQNEAQ. The CDR3 sequence is CASSSLARQETQYF. Written as DNA, the CDR3 is TGTGCCAGCAGCTCACTAGCGCGGCAAGAGACCCAGTACTTC. The entire variable domain, with the rest obtained from reference TRBV7-8 and TRBJ2-5, is as follows: GAGVSQSPRYKVAKRGQDVALRCDPISGHVSLFWYQQALGQGPEFLTYFQNEAQLDKSGLPSDRFFAERPEGSVSTLKIQRTQQEDSAVYLCASSSLARQETQYFGPGTRLLVL.

This clone was seen just once. The chain has TRBV6-5 and TRBJ2-3, with a possible D match to TRBD1 (5 bases). Trimming shortened V by 5 bases and J by 13 bases, and 13 bases separated the two germline ends. Germline V CDR1 and CDR2: MNHEY, SVGAGI. The CDR3 runs 11 residues. The DNA for the CDR3 is TGTGCCAGCAGTCATCTAGGGGATAAGTATTTT. This translates into CASSHLGDKYF.

The CDR3 DNA reads as TGTGCCAGCAGCCGACAGGGGGAAAACATTCAGTACTTC. It encodes CASSRQGENIQYF. This chain uses TRBV7-9 with TRBJ2-4; 9 positions agree with TRBD1. Germline lookup yields CDR1 SEHNR and CDR2 FQNEAQ (reference sequence). The CDR3 has 13 residues. Losses at the gene ends were 5 bases for V and 5 bases for J; bases not matched to a gene: 1.

CDR3 amino acids: CASSGRRVAGELFF. The CDR3 nucleotides read TGTGCCAGCAGTGGTCGGAGGGTCGCCGGGGAGCTGTTTTTT. V gene TRBV2 combines with J gene TRBJ2-2; D might be TRBD2 (6 bases). V lost 4 bases to trimming and J lost 6 bases, with 12 bases between them. CDR3 length equals 14 residues. Germline V lookup: CDR1 SNHLY, CDR2 FYNNEI.

The rearrangement links TRBV14 to TRBJ2-5, with D possibly matching TRBD1 (6 bases). Germline CDR1 reads SGHDN; CDR2 reads FVKESK. The CDR3 contains 18 residues. The ends were cut back, 4 bases at V and 5 bases at J, with 26 bases in the middle. CDR3 region: CASSRSDSGHPLEETQYF. The CDR3 DNA reads TGTGCCAGCAGCCGTTCGGATTCGGGACACCCTTTGGAGGAGACCCAGTACTTC.

This clone was detected a few times. The rearrangement links TRBV18 to TRBJ1-1; D is unresolved. V was clipped by 6 bases and J by 0 bases, with 11 bases between them. Germline loops: CDR1 KGHSH, CDR2 LQKENI. The CDR3 covers 14 residues. The CDR3 DNA reads TGTGCCAGCTCGTCGGCCGTAATGAACACTGAAGCTTTCTTT. It codes for CASSSAVMNTEAFF.

There are a few counts of this clone. V is TRBV7-9 and J is TRBJ1-1, with unresolved D. V was pared by 2 bases and J by 6 bases, with 10 bases between. CDR1 is SEHNR, CDR2 FQNEAQ, per germline (reference sequence). This CDR3 region has 13 residues. The CDR3 nucleotides are TGTGCCAGCAGCTTATTACCGAGCCCTGAAGCTTTCTTT. This encodes CASSLLPSPEAFF.

This clone was detected once. The chain joins TRBV7-2 to TRBJ2-1; 7 nucleotides align to TRBD2. The germline V gene has CDR1 SGHTA and CDR2 FQGNSA. V gave up 3 bases and J gave up 0 bases; unmatched junction bases: 11. The length of the CDR3 is 18 residues. The DNA of the CDR3 is TGTGCCAGCAGCTTTGATTTGGGCGGGGGACCCTCCTACAATGAGCAGTTCTTC. Amino acids: CASSFDLGGGPSYNEQFF.

The V and J genes are TRBV28 and TRBJ1-2; 8 bases fit TRBD1. CDR1 MDHEN and CDR2 SYDVKM come from the germline V gene. There are 15 residues in the CDR3. The trim removed 6 bases at V and 3 bases at J, leaving 9 bases unmatched. The CDR3: CASSSPRGLYYGYTF. The CDR3 nucleotides are TGTGCCAGCAGCTCCCCCAGGGGGCTTTACTATGGCTACACCTTC.